This T cell receptor beta chain was documented in a study of cytomegalovirus exposure and HLA in healthy donors. The study's findings and limits: Earlier analysis looked at TCR beta V segments, and most were productive about 87% or about 30% of the time.

The length of the CDR3 is 15 residues. Germline V CDR1 and CDR2: LNHDA, SQIVND (reference sequence). Between the trimmed V and J ends, which lost 5 bases and 6 bases, there was a span of 17 bases. Remarks on this clone: Its antigen is currently unknown.

The PCR was carried out with 60 Vbeta primers and 13 Jbeta primers. Here immunoSEQ multiplex PCR was the method, and the copy in TCRdb shows in-frame clones only, minus some. The repertoire has around 130,000 clones, 60% to 80% of them found once; the top ten carry around 2.5%. This sequence originates from a woman aged 55 to 70 in good health and CMV-seropositive. The material sequenced was PBMCs. The J gene is TRBJ1-5, the V gene TRBV19, with D possibly TRBD1 on 5 matching bases. CDR3 bases: TGTGCCAGTAGTCTTGATAGTCCCGGGGGTCAGCCCCAGCATTTT. It translates to CASSLDSPGGQPQHF.